The 22 T cell receptor beta chains below come from one sample, sequenced in a study of a mutant IDH1 vaccine in newly diagnosed glioma. Their antigen targets remain unknown. Time point noted: week 35, safety follow-up. Doses consisted of 300 ug of mutant IDH1 20-mer peptide each, paired with topical imiquimod. The method was immunoSEQ multiplex PCR; TCRdb's version includes in-frame clones alone and lacks a portion of them. In the table there are fewer than 70,000 clones, approximately 86% of which are singletons. Sequencing used PBMCs, obtained from a glioma patient whose treatment included an IDH1 peptide vaccine. These receptors came from a young man with glioma.

The rearrangement links TRBV2 to TRBJ1-2; a possible D gene is TRBD1 (6 bases). This CDR3 spans 14 amino acids. Germline V gives CDR1 SNHLY, CDR2 FYNNEI. Trimming cost V 2 bases and J 7 bases, with 14 bases left between them. The DNA of the CDR3 is TGTGCCAGCAGTGAAAATAGGGGGGTTGGTGGCTACACCTTC. It is translated as CASSENRGVGGYTF.

The chain recombines TRBV9 with TRBJ1-1, with D hard to call. CDR1 SGDLS and CDR2 YYNGEE come from the germline V gene. Trimming shortened V by 3 bases and J by 0 bases, and 9 bases separated the two germline ends. CDR3 length equals 14 residues. CDR3 DNA sequence: TGTGCCAGCAGCGCCCAGGTGCTGAACACTGAAGCTTTCTTT. Translated, it gives CASSAQVLNTEAFF.

The chain carries TRBV10-3 and TRBJ1-1, with 7 positions matching TRBD1. From germline, CDR1 is ENHRY and CDR2 SYGVKD. Germline trimming cut 3 bases from V and 0 bases from J; bases unmatched to any gene: 13. The CDR3 contains 18 residues. The CDR3 DNA follows: TGTGCCATCAGTGATGTGGCAAGGGGGCTACTAATGAACACTGAAGCTTTCTTT. Translation gives CAISDVARGLLMNTEAFF.

The chain joins TRBV28 to TRBJ1-5; D is possibly TRBD1 (5 bases). The V gene lost 11 bases and the J gene lost 4 bases, with 18 bases spanning the gap. Looked up from germline, CDR1 is MDHEN and CDR2 is SYDVKM. CDR3 length: 14 amino acids. This CDR3 reads CASNRDGFNQPQHF. The CDR3 nucleotides are TGTGCCTCCAACCGGGACGGTTTTAATCAGCCCCAGCATTTT.

The count of this clone is one. The chain links TRBV28 to TRBJ2-7, with D possibly TRBD2 on 6 matching bases. CDR1 and CDR2 from the germline V gene are MDHEN and SYDVKM. The length of the CDR3 is 11 residues. Trimming took 8 bases from V and 7 from J, leaving 12 bases between them. CDR3 residues: CASGVGREQYF. CDR3 DNA sequence: TGTGCCAGCGGCGTCGGGAGAGAGCAGTACTTC.

This clone was counted a single time. The chain uses TRBV9 and TRBJ2-1, with no clear D. V dropped 0 bases and J dropped 7 bases, with 14 bases sitting between them. The CDR3 is 15 amino acids. Germline V CDR1 and CDR2: SGDLS, YYNGEE. CDR3 sequence (DNA): TGTGCCAGCAGCGTAGGGTCTGCCGCAGGTAATGAGCAGTTCTTC. Translation: CASSVGSAAGNEQFF.

In its sample, this clone was seen a few times. The V gene is TRBV30, the J gene TRBJ1-4, with 9 positions matching TRBD1. This CDR3 has 15 amino acids. The V gene's germline CDR1 is GTSNPN and CDR2 SVGIG (reference sequence). The V gene end was trimmed by 3 bases and the J gene end by 8 bases; junction bases not matched to a gene: 10. CDR3 loop: CAWRTPGQGKEKLFF. The CDR3 DNA reads TGTGCCTGGAGGACACCGGGACAGGGAAAGGAAAAACTGTTTTTT.

The chain joins TRBV19 to TRBJ1-2; the match to TRBD1 covers 7 bases. Looked up from germline, CDR1 is LNHDA and CDR2 is SQIVND (reference sequence). J lost 7 bases, V lost 5 bases, and 25 bases had no gene match. CDR3 size: 19 residues. The DNA of the CDR3 is TGTGCCAGTAGTTCTCCTCTGGGGCGGACAGGCCCAACTGCCTCTGGCTACACCTTC. It codes for CASSSPLGRTGPTASGYTF.

In its sample, this clone was seen once. The gene calls are TRBV29-1 and TRBJ2-2; D ambiguous. V was pared by 4 bases and J by 1 base, with 10 bases between. The CDR3 runs to 14 residues. Germline CDR1 reads SQVTM; CDR2 reads ANQGSEA. CDR3 protein: CSVVRERNTGELFF. CDR3 coding DNA: TGCAGCGTTGTAAGGGAAAGGAACACCGGGGAGCTGTTTTTT.

The CDR3 spells CASSRGTGGFNEQYF. The CDR3 nucleotides read TGTGCCAGCAGTAGAGGGACAGGGGGCTTCAACGAGCAGTACTTC. The genes are TRBV27 and TRBJ2-7; 12 nucleotides agree with TRBD1. Per the germline V gene, CDR1 is MNHEY and CDR2 is SMNVEV (reference sequence). V gave up 5 bases and J gave up 5 bases; unmatched junction bases: 7. This CDR3 has 15 residues.

The chain links TRBV7-9 to TRBJ1-4; the D gene is possibly TRBD1 (5 bases). The V end was cut by 1 base, the J end by 8 bases, with 14 bases between. The CDR3 contains 15 residues. The germline V gene encodes CDR1 SEHNR and CDR2 FQNEAQ (reference sequence). The CDR3 spells CASSLVGGNQEKLFF. DNA for the CDR3: TGTGCCAGCAGCTTAGTTGGGGGGAATCAGGAAAAACTGTTTTTT.

This clone was counted once. The gene calls are TRBV6-5 and TRBJ2-3, with 11 bases matching TRBD2. Germline CDR1 MNHEY, CDR2 SVGAGI. This CDR3 is built from 16 residues. Trimming at V came to 4 bases and at J to 2 bases, leaving 5 bases not matched to a gene. The CDR3 DNA reads as TGTGCCAGCAGTTCACTAGCGGGGGCTTTCACAGATACGCAGTATTTT. It encodes CASSSLAGAFTDTQYF.

This chain links TRBV13 with TRBJ1-1, with D unresolved. CDR3 length equals 13 residues. The germline V and J ends were trimmed by 0 bases and 1 base, with 3 bases remaining between them. CDR1 and CDR2 from the germline V gene are PRHDT and FYEKMQ (reference sequence). The CDR3 bases are TGTGCCAGCAGCTTAGGCCCGAACACTGAAGCTTTCTTT. As protein: CASSLGPNTEAFF.

This sequence joins TRBV2 and TRBJ1-4; 7 nucleotides agree with TRBD1. Losses at the gene ends were 6 bases for V and 7 bases for J; bases not matched to a gene: 14. The germline CDR1 and CDR2 sequences are SNHLY and FYNNEI. This CDR3 region has 16 residues. The CDR3 loop reads CASSLGQARGIEKLFF. The CDR3 nucleotides read TGTGCCAGCAGCCTCGGACAGGCGAGAGGGATTGAAAAACTGTTTTTT.

This chain joins TRBV5-4 and TRBJ2-3, with 8 bases aligning to TRBD2. The CDR3 consists of 15 residues. The V gene's germline CDR1 is SGHNT and CDR2 YYREEE (reference sequence). After removal of 9 bases from V and 2 bases from J, the junction contained 11 bases not matched to a gene. The CDR3, as DNA: TGTGCCACCGCGGGAGGAGGGGTTAACACAGATACGCAGTATTTT. It codes for CATAGGGVNTDTQYF.

The table lists this clone with a few counts. Different DNA sequences within this sample yield the same CDR3. The J gene is TRBJ1-4, the V gene TRBV15; D gene uncertain. V lost 0 bases to trimming and J lost 4 bases, with 3 bases between them. This CDR3 region has 13 residues. Germline CDR1 and CDR2: LNHNV and YYDKDF (reference sequence). The CDR3 sequence: CATSRDLNEKLFF. The CDR3 DNA is TGTGCCACCAGCAGAGATCTTAATGAAAAACTGTTTTTT.

The rearrangement uses TRBV7-2 and TRBJ1-3; 8 positions agree with TRBD1. Trimming cost V 5 bases and J 2 bases; bases outside gene matches: 5. The CDR3 contains 15 residues. Germline CDR1 SGHTA, CDR2 FQGNSA. CDR3 nucleotide sequence: TGTGCCAGCAGCCCCCGGACAGGGACTGGAAACACCATATATTTT. Its protein is CASSPRTGTGNTIYF.

This clone showed up just a few times. The chain carries TRBV28 and TRBJ1-1; possible D gene TRBD1, 5 bases. CDR3 size: 13 residues. The V and J ends lost 7 bases and 5 bases respectively, with 14 bases between them. Per the germline V gene, CDR1 is MDHEN and CDR2 is SYDVKM. For the CDR3, the DNA is TGTGCCAGCATCATTGGGGCCGGGACTGAAGCTTTCTTT. This codes for CASIIGAGTEAFF.

The gene calls are TRBV5-1 and TRBJ2-2, with D tentatively TRBD2 (5 bases). Germline V gene sequence: CDR1 SGHRS, CDR2 YFSETQ. Trimming stripped 0 bases from V and 6 bases from J, with 9 bases between. The CDR3 contains 14 residues. DNA of the CDR3: TGCGCCAGCAGCTTGGAGGCGGGTCCCGGGGAGCTGTTTTTT. It translates to CASSLEAGPGELFF.

The chain links TRBV7-9 to TRBJ1-4; D remains ambiguous. The CDR3 has 11 amino acids. Germline CDR1 reads SEHNR; CDR2 reads FQNEAQ (reference sequence). With 11 bases removed from V and 7 bases from J, the gap between germline ends came to 11 bases. DNA of the CDR3: TGTGCCCTCGGGATAGGTGAAAAACTGTTTTTT. It translates to CALGIGEKLFF.

Comments on this clone: The sample has other DNA sequences that encode this CDR3 too. The chain carries TRBV29-1 and TRBJ1-1; no definite D call. Germline lookup yields CDR1 SQVTM and CDR2 ANQGSEA. This CDR3 is 11 amino acids long. V lost 5 bases and J 2 bases, leaving 6 bases between the germline ends. The CDR3 region has the DNA TGCAGCGTTCTCGTAAACACTGAAGCTTTCTTT. Its protein product is CSVLVNTEAFF.

The chain couples TRBV30 to TRBJ1-3, with D uncertain. V lost 2 bases, J lost 1 base, and 9 bases lay in between. The germline V gene has CDR1 GTSNPN and CDR2 SVGIG (reference sequence). The CDR3 consists of 14 residues. The CDR3 bases are TGTGCCTGGAGTTCCAAGGGATCTGGAAACACCATATATTTT. It translates to CAWSSKGSGNTIYF.